One sample yielded the 18 T cell receptor beta chains listed below, sequenced in a study of shared clonotypes between healthy human individuals. Using immunoSEQ multiplex PCR, the repertoire was profiled, and TCRdb retains in-frame clones only, with some absent. Of roughly 1,600,000 clones detected, roughly 98.5% appear once; the ten largest clones hold approximately 0.4%. The sequencing sample was made of naive CD4+ T cells sorted from blood. The subset is: CD45RA+ positively selected. These receptors came from a man younger than 45 in good health.

The CDR3 DNA sequence: TGTGCCAGCAGGCAGGGTGGTGGCACTGAAGCTTTCTTT. Protein sequence: CASRQGGGTEAFF. The chain recombines TRBV2 with TRBJ1-1; D may be TRBD1 (5 bases). CDR3 size: 13 residues. Germline lookup yields CDR1 SNHLY and CDR2 FYNNEI. V was pared by 6 bases and J by 4 bases, with 12 bases between.

The chain is built from TRBV5-1 and TRBJ2-5; TRBD1 matches 7 bases. This CDR3 is built from 16 residues. V gave up 2 bases and J gave up 2 bases; unmatched junction bases: 9. Germline V CDR1 and CDR2: SGHRS, YFSETQ. The DNA of the CDR3 is TGCGCCAGCAGCTTAGGCCAGGGGGACCGGCAAGAGACCCAGTACTTC. Translation: CASSLGQGDRQETQYF.

This clone appeared a single time. The same CDR3 arises from other DNA sequences in this sample as well. The rearrangement joins TRBV10-3 to TRBJ2-3; the D is unclear. This CDR3 contains 13 residues. V was pared by 4 bases and J by 0 bases, with 5 bases between. Germline V lookup: CDR1 ENHRY, CDR2 SYGVKD. The CDR3 here is CAISGGSTDTQYF. CDR3 sequence (DNA): TGTGCCATCAGTGGTGGGAGCACAGATACGCAGTATTTT.

The chain joins TRBV27 to TRBJ2-3, with D maybe TRBD1 (5 bases). V was trimmed by 6 bases and J by 7 bases, leaving 17 bases between them. Germline loops: CDR1 MNHEY, CDR2 SMNVEV (reference sequence). The length of the CDR3 is 14 residues. As DNA, the CDR3 is TGTGCCAGCAGCTCATTGCCCCAGGGCTATACGCAGTATTTT. This codes for CASSSLPQGYTQYF.

The table lists this clone with a count of one. The J gene is TRBJ2-7, the V gene TRBV27, with 7 bases aligning to TRBD2. CDR1 is MNHEY and CDR2 is SMNVEV in the germline V gene (reference sequence). CDR3 size: 16 residues. V lost 5 bases, J lost 0 bases, and 10 bases stayed unmatched. The CDR3 DNA reads as TGTGCCAGCAGTCCCCAATCTAGCGGCAGCTCCTACGAGCAGTACTTC. It codes for CASSPQSSGSSYEQYF.

This clone was observed a single time. The J gene is TRBJ2-3, the V gene TRBV18, with TRBD2 matching 15 bases. With 5 bases clipped from V and 4 bases from J, the junction kept 7 bases outside the gene matches. This CDR3 spans 17 amino acids. Germline lookup yields CDR1 KGHSH and CDR2 LQKENI. The CDR3 DNA follows: TGTGCCAGCTCATCGGGACTAGCGGGAGGTTGGGCAGATACGCAGTATTTT. It specifies CASSSGLAGGWADTQYF.

The V gene is TRBV18, the J gene TRBJ2-7; D ambiguous. Germline values: CDR1 KGHSH, CDR2 LQKENI. The CDR3 extends over 14 amino acids. Deletions cut 2 bases from V and 3 bases from J, with 11 bases between. CDR3 in amino acids: CASSPMSRIYEQYF. DNA for the CDR3: TGTGCCAGCTCACCAATGTCTAGGATCTACGAGCAGTACTTC.

The CDR3 DNA follows: TGTGCCAGCAGCTTGGGTGGGGGCCCTTCCTACGAGCAGTACTTC. Protein sequence: CASSLGGGPSYEQYF. This sequence joins TRBV5-6 and TRBJ2-7; weak D call: TRBD1 (6 bases). CDR1 SGHDT and CDR2 YYEEEE come from the germline V gene. Trimming took off 0 bases at V and 1 base at J, with 11 bases between the two ends. This CDR3 is built from 15 residues.

The rearrangement joins TRBV7-2 to TRBJ2-7; D is tentatively TRBD1 or TRBD2 (5 bases each). CDR1 and CDR2 (germline): SGHTA, FQGNSA. V shed 5 bases and J shed 2 bases, with 13 bases lying between them. The CDR3 runs to 14 residues. In DNA, the CDR3 is TGTGCCAGCAGCCCGCGTCCGGGACCCTACGAGCAGTACTTC. Encoded protein: CASSPRPGPYEQYF.

V and J are TRBV29-1 and TRBJ1-1, with 7 nucleotides matching TRBD1. This CDR3 has 14 residues. V lost 7 bases, J lost 0 bases, and 8 bases stayed unmatched. Germline values: CDR1 SQVTM, CDR2 ANQGSEA. The CDR3 sequence: CSGSLTGLNTEAFF. CDR3 nucleotides: TGCAGCGGCTCGTTGACAGGGCTGAACACTGAAGCTTTCTTT.

The chain links TRBV9 to TRBJ2-1; 8 bases align to TRBD2. CDR1 and CDR2 from the germline V gene are SGDLS and YYNGEE. The CDR3 consists of 17 residues. V lost 3 bases and J lost 2; bases outside the gene matches: 10. CDR3 DNA sequence: TGTGCCAGCAGCGCAACAGCCCTAGCGGGTGCCTACAATGAGCAGTTCTTC. The encoded protein is CASSATALAGAYNEQFF. Full variable domain (rest looked up from reference TRBV9 and TRBJ2-1): DSGVTQTPKHLITATGQRVTLRCSPRSGDLSVYWYQQSLDQGLQFLIQYYNGEERAKGNILERFSAQQFPDLHSELNLSSLELGDSALYFCASSATALAGAYNEQFFGPGTRLTVL.

The rearrangement joins TRBV5-1 to TRBJ2-3; 7 bases fit TRBD1. Germline CDR1 is SGHRS and CDR2 is YFSETQ. With V trimmed by 4 bases and J by 0 bases, 8 bases remained unmatched. This CDR3 is built from 16 residues. The CDR3 sequence: CASSPGQQISTDTQYF. The CDR3 coding sequence is TGCGCCAGCAGCCCGGGACAGCAGATTAGCACAGATACGCAGTATTTT.

This chain joins TRBV9 and TRBJ2-3; 11 bases are a match to TRBD2. With V trimmed by 4 bases and J by 3 bases, 7 bases remained unmatched. Germline CDR1 SGDLS, CDR2 YYNGEE. The CDR3 runs to 16 residues. The CDR3 reads CASSSRGTSGTDTQYF. The CDR3 nucleotides read TGTGCCAGCAGCTCGCGGGGGACTAGCGGTACAGATACGCAGTATTTT.

The chain uses TRBV19 and TRBJ2-1; TRBD2 matches at 10 bases. The J segment lost 3 bases and the V segment lost 3 bases, leaving 8 bases of the junction unmatched. This CDR3 region has 17 residues. The germline V gene has CDR1 LNHDA and CDR2 SQIVND (reference sequence). The DNA of the CDR3 is TGTGCCAGTAGTATCCGTCGGACTAGCGGTCTCTACAATGAGCAGTTCTTC. Translated, it gives CASSIRRTSGLYNEQFF.

This chain joins TRBV28 and TRBJ1-5, with D uncertain. The CDR3 has 14 amino acids. Germline-derived CDR1 and CDR2 are MDHEN and SYDVKM. Trimming cost V 3 bases and J 7 bases, with 13 bases left between them. The CDR3 DNA sequence: TGTGCCAGCAGTTTGTCAGGTACGGGCCAGCCCCAGCATTTT. This translates into CASSLSGTGQPQHF. Full variable domain (rest looked up from reference TRBV28 and TRBJ1-5): DVKVTQSSRYLVKRTGEKVFLECVQDMDHENMFWYRQDPGLGLRLIYFSYDVKMKEKGDIPEGYSVSREKKERFSLILESASTNQTSMYLCASSLSGTGQPQHFGDGTRLSIL.

The chain carries TRBV5-6 and TRBJ2-1; 7 bases map to TRBD1. V lost 5 bases and J lost 3; bases outside the gene matches: 11. Germline lookup yields CDR1 SGHDT and CDR2 YYEEEE. This CDR3 has 16 amino acids. DNA of the CDR3: TGTGCCAGCAGTTTCCTGGGACAGCTCGTCTACAATGAGCAGTTCTTC. It encodes CASSFLGQLVYNEQFF.

The rearrangement links TRBV19 to TRBJ2-2; TRBD2 might be the D (5 bases). This CDR3 has 15 amino acids. Per germline, CDR1 LNHDA and CDR2 SQIVND (reference sequence). V dropped 6 bases and J dropped 0 bases, with 11 bases sitting between them. The CDR3 here is CASSRPGSNTGELFF. The CDR3 DNA follows: TGTGCCAGTAGCCGACCGGGGTCGAACACCGGGGAGCTGTTTTTT.

The chain is built from TRBV5-6 and TRBJ2-5; D is unclear. Trimming took off 5 bases at V and 5 bases at J, with 19 bases between the two ends. The CDR3 is 15 amino acids. The germline gives CDR1 SGHDT, CDR2 YYEEEE. The CDR3 coding sequence is TGTGCCAGCAGGGGTACATTCAACCTGACGGAGACCCAGTACTTC. This sequence encodes CASRGTFNLTETQYF.